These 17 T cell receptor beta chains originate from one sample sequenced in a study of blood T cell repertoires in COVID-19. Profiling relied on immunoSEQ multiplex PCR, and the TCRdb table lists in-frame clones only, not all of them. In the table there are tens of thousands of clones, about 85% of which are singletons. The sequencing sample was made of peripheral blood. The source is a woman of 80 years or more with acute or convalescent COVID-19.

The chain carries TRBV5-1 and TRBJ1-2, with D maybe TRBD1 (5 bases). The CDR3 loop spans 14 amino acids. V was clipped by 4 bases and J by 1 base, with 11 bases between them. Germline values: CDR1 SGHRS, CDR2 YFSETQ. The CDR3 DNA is TGCGCCAGCAGCCCTCAAAGGGGTAACTATGGCTACACCTTC. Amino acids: CASSPQRGNYGYTF.

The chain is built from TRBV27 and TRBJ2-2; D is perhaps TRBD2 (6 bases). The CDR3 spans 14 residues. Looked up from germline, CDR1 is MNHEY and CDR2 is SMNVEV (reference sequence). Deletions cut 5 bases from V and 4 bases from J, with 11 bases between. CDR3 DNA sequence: TGTGCCAGCAGTACTCAGGGAGGCACCGGGGAGCTGTTTTTT. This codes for CASSTQGGTGELFF.

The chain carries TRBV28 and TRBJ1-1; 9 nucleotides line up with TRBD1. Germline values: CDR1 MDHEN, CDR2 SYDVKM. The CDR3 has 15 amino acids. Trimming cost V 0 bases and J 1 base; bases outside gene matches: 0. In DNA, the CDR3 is TGTGCCAGCAGTTTATGGGGACAGGGGAACACTGAAGCTTTCTTT. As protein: CASSLWGQGNTEAFF.

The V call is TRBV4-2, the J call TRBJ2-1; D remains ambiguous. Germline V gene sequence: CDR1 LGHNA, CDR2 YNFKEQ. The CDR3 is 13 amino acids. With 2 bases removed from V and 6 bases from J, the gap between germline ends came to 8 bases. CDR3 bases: TGTGCCAGCAGCCAACCGCCAGGCAATGAGCAGTTCTTC. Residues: CASSQPPGNEQFF.

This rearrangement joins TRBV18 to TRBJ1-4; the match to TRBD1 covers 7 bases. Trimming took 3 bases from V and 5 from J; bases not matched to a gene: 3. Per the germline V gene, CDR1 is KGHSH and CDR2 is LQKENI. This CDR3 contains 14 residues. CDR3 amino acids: CASSPDRLNEKLFF. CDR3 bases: TGTGCCAGCTCACCGGACAGGTTAAATGAAAAACTGTTTTTT.

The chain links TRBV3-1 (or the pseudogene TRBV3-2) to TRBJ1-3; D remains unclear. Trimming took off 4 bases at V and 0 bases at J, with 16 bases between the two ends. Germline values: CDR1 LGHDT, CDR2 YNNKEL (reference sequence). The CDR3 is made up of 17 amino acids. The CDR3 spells CASSPLLQSVSGNTIYF. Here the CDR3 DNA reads TGTGCCAGCAGCCCGCTGCTCCAGAGCGTCTCTGGAAACACCATATATTTT.

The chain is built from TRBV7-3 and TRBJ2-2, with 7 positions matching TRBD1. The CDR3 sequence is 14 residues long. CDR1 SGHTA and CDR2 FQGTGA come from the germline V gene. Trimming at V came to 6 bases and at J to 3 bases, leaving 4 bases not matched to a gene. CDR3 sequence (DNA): TGTGCCAGCAGGGAACAGGGGTACACCGGGGAGCTGTTTTTT. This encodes CASREQGYTGELFF.

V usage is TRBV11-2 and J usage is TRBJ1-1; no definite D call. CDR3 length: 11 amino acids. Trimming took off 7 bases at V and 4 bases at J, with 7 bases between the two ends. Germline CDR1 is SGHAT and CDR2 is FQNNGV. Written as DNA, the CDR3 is TGTGCCAGCAAGAGGATCACTGAAGCTTTCTTT. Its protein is CASKRITEAFF.

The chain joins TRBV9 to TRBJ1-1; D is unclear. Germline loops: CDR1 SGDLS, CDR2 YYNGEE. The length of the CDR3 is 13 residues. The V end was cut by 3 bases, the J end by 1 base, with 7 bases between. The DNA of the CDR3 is TGTGCCAGCAGCGCCACACCGAACACTGAAGCTTTCTTT. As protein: CASSATPNTEAFF.

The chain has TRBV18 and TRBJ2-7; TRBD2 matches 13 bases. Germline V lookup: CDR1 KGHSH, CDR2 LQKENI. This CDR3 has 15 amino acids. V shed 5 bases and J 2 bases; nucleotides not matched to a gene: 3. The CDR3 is CASSEGTSGTYEQYF. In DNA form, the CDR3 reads TGTGCCAGCTCAGAAGGGACTAGCGGGACCTACGAGCAGTACTTC.

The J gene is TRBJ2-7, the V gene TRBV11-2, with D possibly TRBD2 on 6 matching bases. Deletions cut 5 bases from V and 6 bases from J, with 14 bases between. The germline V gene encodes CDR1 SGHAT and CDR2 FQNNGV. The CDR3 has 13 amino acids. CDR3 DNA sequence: TGTGCCAGCAGCCTGTTGGGACTTAGCGAGCAGTACTTC. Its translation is CASSLLGLSEQYF.

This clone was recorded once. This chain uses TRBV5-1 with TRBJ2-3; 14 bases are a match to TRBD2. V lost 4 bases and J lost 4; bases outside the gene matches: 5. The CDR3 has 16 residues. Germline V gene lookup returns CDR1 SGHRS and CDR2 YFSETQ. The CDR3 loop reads CASSPAGLAGADTQYF. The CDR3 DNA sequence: TGCGCCAGCAGCCCCGCGGGACTAGCGGGAGCAGATACGCAGTATTTT.

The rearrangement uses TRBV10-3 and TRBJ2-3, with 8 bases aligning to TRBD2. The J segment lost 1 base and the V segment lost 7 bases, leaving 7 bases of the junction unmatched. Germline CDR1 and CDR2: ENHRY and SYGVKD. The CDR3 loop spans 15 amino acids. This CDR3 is CAIKQTSEGTDTQYF. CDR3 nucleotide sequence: TGTGCCATCAAGCAGACTAGCGAGGGCACAGATACGCAGTATTTT.

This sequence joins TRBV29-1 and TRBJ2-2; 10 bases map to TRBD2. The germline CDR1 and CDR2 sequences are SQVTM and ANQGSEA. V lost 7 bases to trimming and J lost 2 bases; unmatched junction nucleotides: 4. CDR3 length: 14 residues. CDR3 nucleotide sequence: TGCAGCGCCCTAGCGGGGGCCAACACCGGGGAGCTGTTTTTT. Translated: CSALAGANTGELFF.

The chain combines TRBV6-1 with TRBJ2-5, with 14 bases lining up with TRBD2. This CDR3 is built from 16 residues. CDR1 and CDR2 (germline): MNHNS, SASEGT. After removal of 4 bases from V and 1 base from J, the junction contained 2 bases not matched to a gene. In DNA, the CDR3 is TGTGCCAGCAGTGCCGGGACTAGCGGGGGCCAAGAGACCCAGTACTTC. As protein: CASSAGTSGGQETQYF.

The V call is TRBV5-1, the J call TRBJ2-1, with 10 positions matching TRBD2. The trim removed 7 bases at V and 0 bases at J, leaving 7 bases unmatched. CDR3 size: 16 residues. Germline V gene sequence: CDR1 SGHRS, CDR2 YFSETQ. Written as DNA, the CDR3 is TGCGCCAGCCGTAGCGGGGGGTCGAGCTCCTACAATGAGCAGTTCTTC. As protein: CASRSGGSSSYNEQFF.

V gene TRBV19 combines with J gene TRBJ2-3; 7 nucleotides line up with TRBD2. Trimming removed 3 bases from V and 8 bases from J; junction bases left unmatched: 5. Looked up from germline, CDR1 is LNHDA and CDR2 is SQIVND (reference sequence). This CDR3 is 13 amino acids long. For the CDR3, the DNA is TGTGCCAGTAGTATTGGGGGGGTCCCTACGCAGTATTTT. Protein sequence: CASSIGGVPTQYF.